Following are 10 T cell receptor beta chains from one sample sequenced in a study of identical twins. TCRdb used MiXCR to reprocess the 5' RACE reads, holding one entry per CDR3 protein. The sample holds hundreds of thousands of distinct CDR3 sequences, 15% to 20% seen once. These data were also reused for a study on T cells expressing NK-cell markers.

What was sequenced was PBMCs. These receptors were obtained from a woman aged 18-35 years in good health.

The chain has TRBV20-1 and TRBJ2-7; the match to TRBD1 covers 8 bases. CDR3 length: 12 amino acids. J lost 7 bases, V lost 6 bases, and 8 bases had no gene match. CDR1 DFQATT and CDR2 SNEGSKA come from the germline V gene (reference sequence). This CDR3 is CSAAGGKEEQYF. DNA for the CDR3: TGCAGTGCCGCAGGGGGCAAGGAGGAGCAGTACTTC.

This clonotype showed up just a few times. This chain joins TRBV12-3 or TRBV12-4 and TRBJ2-5; the D is unclear. Between the trimmed V and J ends, which lost 1 base and 5 bases, there was a span of 11 bases. The length of the CDR3 is 14 residues. This CDR3 reads CASSLDPRWETQYF. The CDR3 DNA reads TGTGCCAGCAGTTTAGACCCCCGATGGGAGACCCAGTACTTC.

The CDR3 spells CASSLGQGYPGELFF. CDR3 in DNA: TGCGCCAGCAGCCTTGGACAGGGTTATCCCGGGGAGCTGTTTTTT. V and J are TRBV5-1 and TRBJ2-2; TRBD1 agrees at 8 bases. Germline CDR1 and CDR2: SGHRS and YFSETQ. J lost 6 bases, V lost 4 bases, and 8 bases had no gene match. The CDR3 runs 15 residues.

This rearrangement joins TRBV20-1 to TRBJ2-5, with D possibly being TRBD2 (6 bases). The germline V gene encodes CDR1 DFQATT and CDR2 SNEGSKA (reference sequence). Trimming stripped 6 bases from V and 3 bases from J, with 11 bases between. The CDR3 extends over 12 amino acids. The CDR3 loop is CSAQGLEETQYF. CDR3 nucleotides: TGCAGTGCCCAGGGACTGGAAGAGACCCAGTACTTC.

The J gene is TRBJ2-7, the V gene TRBV20-1, with a weak D call TRBD2 (5 bases). Deletions cut 5 bases from V and 0 bases from J, with 14 bases between. Germline V gene lookup returns CDR1 DFQATT and CDR2 SNEGSKA (reference sequence). The CDR3 has 14 residues. The CDR3 DNA follows: TGCAGTGCTCAGGACTTAAGACTCTCCTACGAGCAGTACTTC. This translates into CSAQDLRLSYEQYF.

The chain is built from TRBV5-1 and TRBJ2-7; TRBD2 matches 9 bases. From germline, CDR1 is SGHRS and CDR2 YFSETQ. Germline trimming cut 1 base from V and 0 bases from J; bases unmatched to any gene: 8. CDR3 length equals 17 residues. The CDR3 here is CASSLSSGGLSSYEQYF. CDR3 bases: TGCGCCAGCAGCTTGAGTAGCGGGGGCCTTAGCTCCTACGAGCAGTACTTC.

J is TRBJ2-1 and V is TRBV5-1; maybe TRBD1 (7 bases). CDR3 length equals 16 residues. The V gene's germline CDR1 is SGHRS and CDR2 YFSETQ. V was pared by 4 bases and J by 4 bases, with 18 bases between. The DNA of the CDR3 is TGCGCCAGCAGCCCCCAGGGGGGAGCACTTTACAATGAGCAGTTCTTC. Its protein product is CASSPQGGALYNEQFF.

V is TRBV19 and J is TRBJ2-5; 9 bases align to TRBD2. The CDR3 totals 15 residues. The trim removed 8 bases at V and 1 base at J, leaving 8 bases unmatched. Germline V gene lookup returns CDR1 LNHDA and CDR2 SQIVND (reference sequence). CDR3 amino acids: CASGEGLAPQETQYF. In DNA form, the CDR3 reads TGTGCCAGTGGGGAGGGACTAGCTCCCCAAGAGACCCAGTACTTC.

This clonotype came up many times. This chain links TRBV6-1 with TRBJ1-6; D remains ambiguous. This CDR3 region has 14 residues. CDR1 and CDR2 from the germline V gene are MNHNS and SASEGT. Trimming shortened V by 7 bases and J by 0 bases, and 7 bases separated the two germline ends. The CDR3 loop is CASTSSSYNSPLHF. Here the CDR3 DNA reads TGTGCCAGCACCTCGAGCTCCTATAATTCACCCCTCCACTTT.

The chain couples TRBV3-1 to TRBJ2-2, with D unresolved. This CDR3 has 14 residues. V dropped 2 bases and J dropped 6 bases, with 10 bases sitting between them. CDR1 is LGHDT, CDR2 YNNKEL, per germline (reference sequence). CDR3 bases: TGTGCCAGCAGCCAATTCCACCCGCCCGGGGAGCTGTTTTTT. This codes for CASSQFHPPGELFF.